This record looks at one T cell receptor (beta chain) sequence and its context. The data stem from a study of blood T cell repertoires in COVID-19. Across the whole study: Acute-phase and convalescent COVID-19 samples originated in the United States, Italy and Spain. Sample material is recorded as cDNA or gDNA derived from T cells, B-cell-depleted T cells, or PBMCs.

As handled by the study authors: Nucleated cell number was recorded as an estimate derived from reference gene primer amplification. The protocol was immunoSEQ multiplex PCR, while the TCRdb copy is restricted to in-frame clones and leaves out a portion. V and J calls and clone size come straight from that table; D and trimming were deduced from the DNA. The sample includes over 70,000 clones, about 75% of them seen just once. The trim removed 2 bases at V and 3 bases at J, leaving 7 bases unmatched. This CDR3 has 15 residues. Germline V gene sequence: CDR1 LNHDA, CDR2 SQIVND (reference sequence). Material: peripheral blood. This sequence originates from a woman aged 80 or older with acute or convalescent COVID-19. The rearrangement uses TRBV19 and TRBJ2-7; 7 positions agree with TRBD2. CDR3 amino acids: CASSIKEAGLYEQYF. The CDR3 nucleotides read TGTGCCAGTAGTATAAAGGAAGCGGGGCTCTACGAGCAGTACTTC.